This TCR beta chain was captured in a study of T cell changes during pregnancy in multiple sclerosis. Sequenced by immunoSEQ multiplex PCR; TCRdb stores in-frame clones only, minus some. The sample holds some 60,000 clones, over 75% seen once. V lost 7 bases and J lost 2, with 15 bases in between. The CDR3 totals 14 residues. Germline values: CDR1 MNHNS, CDR2 SASEGT. The sample here was peripheral blood, taken after pregnancy. This chain links TRBV6-1 with TRBJ2-7, with a weak D call TRBD1 (6 bases). The clonotype was recovered from a female donor with multiple sclerosis, enrolled in a pregnancy study. The CDR3 region is CASTMDSPTYEQYF. CDR3 nucleotide sequence: TGTGCCAGCACCATGGACAGCCCTACCTACGAGCAGTACTTC.